This T cell receptor (beta chain) was captured in a study of blood T cell repertoires in COVID-19 (dated by TCRdb to 2019 to 2021). About the study as a whole: Samples covering the acute and convalescent phases of COVID-19 were provided by collaborators in the United States, Italy and Spain. The material from the prospective study consisted of cDNA or gDNA derived from T cells, B-cell-depleted T cells, or PBMCs. Subjects who had been exposed to COVID-19, were actively infected with it, or had recovered from it provided the deeply sampled blood TCRbeta repertoires that made up the dataset. The repertoires were released in a freely available public database intended as a resource for research on the immune response to SARS-CoV-2. The samples were drawn from two sources: the first 160 participants of the ongoing ImmuneRACE study, and approximately 1,300 subjects contributed by 6 global collaborators. Nearly every sample came with metadata listing a de-identified subject ID, COVID-19 status, age in years and sex. Where available, HLA class I and class II types were obtained from metadata supplied by the sample provider rather than from assay-based typing.

TCRbeta CDR3 regions were amplified from genomic DNA by means of the immunoSEQ Assay, a bias-controlled multiplex PCR. As for the original processing: Nucleated cell counts per sample were estimated from amplification of reference gene primers within the assay. Sequence reads were collapsed and filtered to measure the absolute abundance of every unique TCRbeta CDR3 rearrangement. For each sample, productive Simpson clonality was calculated by taking the square root of Simpson's diversity index across productive rearrangements. TCRdb holds this immuneACCESS table with in-frame rearrangements only. Some clones are missing; in checked studies, unresolved V genes explain under half, and the rest has no known cause. That table furnishes V, J and clone size, whereas the DNA furnished D and trimming. Present in this sample are 170,000 or so clones, approximately 84% of which were seen just once. The ten largest account for over 7% of the sample.

To note about this clone: No cognate antigen has been identified for it. A read error may account for a junction end that differs from germline. The same CDR3 can be traced to other DNA sequences in this sample.

Taken from the germline V gene, the CDR1 and CDR2 loops are SNHLY and FYNNEI. The CDR3 runs 12 amino acids, cysteine and phenylalanine included. The entry retains the CDR3 DNA only, 36 bases that are in frame from base 1. What the research found in general, with its limitations: The quantity of clinical and demographic metadata differed by source and by participant and was supplied without curation.

In the prospective study, participants were roughly 18 to 90 years old, resided in approximately 22 geographic areas of the United States, and were enrolled through a virtual design. To assign participants to cohorts, the prospective study relied on clinical history that participants themselves reported in a screening survey and a study questionnaire. Recovered participants in ImmuneRACE Cohort 3 were defined as having two consecutive negative NP/OP PCR tests, clearance from a healthcare professional, or resolution of symptoms. Each participant in the prospective study had whole blood, serum and a nasopharyngeal or oropharyngeal swab collected by mobile phlebotomists. Additional blood draws and questionnaires over a 2-month period could optionally be provided by prospective study participants. Blood samples from the prospective study were shipped frozen or at room temperature prior to DNA extraction.

The V gene is TRBV2 and the J gene is TRBJ1-3, with an unclear D gene assignment. The sequencing input was PBMCs or T cells enriched from blood (not recorded which). The source of this sequence is a woman between 50 and 59 years old who had recovered from COVID-19. This receptor carries the CDR3 CASTPGGNTIYF. The nucleotides are TGCGCCAGCACCCCAGGTGGAAACACCATATATTTT.